The rows below give T cell receptor beta chains drawn from one sample of a study of shared clonotypes between healthy human individuals. Repertoires were generated with immunoSEQ multiplex PCR, while TCRdb's copy carries only in-frame clones and drops some. The sample has approximately 2.1 million clones; over 90% are singletons. The specimen was naive CD4+ T cells from PBMCs. The receptors were sampled from a man aged 18 to 29 in good health. Some clones in this sample may be carry-over from other donors' samples. The CDR3 runs from the conserved cysteine through the conserved F or W. Fields, in order: clone size, J gene, V gene, D gene, CDR3 DNA, CDR3 protein. D genes are given only for firm matches. The listing skips clone size in some rows; elsewhere it reads once, few, many or a size class.

NA | TRBJ2-7 | TRBV11-2 | TRBD1 | TGTGCCAGCAGCTCTTTTAGTCAGGGGGCGAGTAAGAAGGGCGAGCAGTACTTC | CASSSFSQGASKKGEQYF
NA | TRBJ2-5 | TRBV10-3 | TRBD2 | TGTGCCATCAGTGAGTCCGGACTAGCTGCTCCCCTAAAAGAGACCCAGTACTTC | CAISESGLAAPLKETQYF
NA | TRBJ2-1 | TRBV4-3 | NA | TGCGCCAGCAGCCAAAGGCAAGGGGGTCGGTACAATGAGCAGTTCTTC | CASSQRQGGRYNEQFF
NA | TRBJ2-5 | TRBV4-1 | NA | TGCGCCAGCAGGGACCCGACGAGTAGAGAGACCCAGTACTTC | CASRDPTSRETQYF
once | TRBJ2-5 | TRBV25-1 | NA | TGTGCCAGCAGGGAGGCAGGCAGGGAGGCCCAGTACTTC | CASREAGREAQYF
once | TRBJ2-1 | TRBV2 | TRBD2 | TGTGCCAGCACCCGGGAGGTTGATAATGAGCAGTTCTTC | CASTREVDNEQFF
NA | TRBJ2-1 | TRBV5-1 | NA | TGCGCCAGCAGCTTGGGCGCAAGTAGGGGCAATGAGCAGTTCTTC | CASSLGASRGNEQFF
NA | TRBJ2-7 | TRBV27 | NA | TGTGCCAGCAGTCCCGGGACGTCCTACGAGCAGTACTTC | CASSPGTSYEQYF
NA | TRBJ2-7 | TRBV2 | NA | TGTGCCAGCAGTGGACGGATGGGTACCTACGAGCAGTACTTC | CASSGRMGTYEQYF
few | TRBJ1-1 | TRBV6-5 | TRBD1 | TGTGCCAGCAGTAAGCCGGGACAGGGGACTGAAGCTTTCTTT | CASSKPGQGTEAFF
NA | TRBJ2-5 | TRBV28 | TRBD2 | TGTGCCAGCAGTTTAGGGCGGGAGGGACGAGAGACCCAGTACTTC | CASSLGREGRETQYF
NA | TRBJ2-2 | TRBV30 | TRBD2 | TGTGCCTGGAGTCGGGGAGGGGCGCTGGGCGGGGAGCTGTTTTTT | CAWSRGGALGGELFF
NA | TRBJ2-1 | TRBV7-2 | TRBD1 | TGTGCCAGCAGCTTAATTAAGGGGGCGGAGGAGCAGATCTACAATGAGCAGTTCTTC | CASSLIKGAEEQIYNEQFF
NA | TRBJ2-7 | TRBV7-3 | NA | TGTGCCAGCAGCCCGGGTTTTCCTGGTGGGGGCGAGCAGTACTTC | CASSPGFPGGGEQYF
NA | TRBJ1-1 | TRBV7-2 | NA | TGTGCCAGCAGCCCCTTTTCAGGCTCCACTGAAGCTTTCTTT | CASSPFSGSTEAFF
NA | TRBJ1-1 | TRBV28 | NA | TGTGCCAGCAGTTTAACCCCACGGTTCGGAGGTACTGAAGCTTTCTTT | CASSLTPRFGGTEAFF
NA | TRBJ2-7 | TRBV5-1 | NA | TGCGCCAGCAGCTTTAGGCTAGGGGATTACGCGCAGTACTTC | CASSFRLGDYAQYF
NA | TRBJ1-1 | TRBV5-4 | TRBD1 | TGTGCCAGCAGTATCGGGAGGGGGCGTGACACTGAAGCTTTCTTT | CASSIGRGRDTEAFF
NA | TRBJ1-2 | TRBV4-2 | NA | TGTGCCAGCAGCCAAGATTGGCACAGCCTAGCAGCTAACTATGGCTACACCTTC | CASSQDWHSLAANYGYTF
NA | TRBJ1-2 | TRBV7-9 | NA | TGTGCCAGCAGCTTTCGGGACAACTATGGCTACACCTTC | CASSFRDNYGYTF
NA | TRBJ1-4 | TRBV5-4 | NA | TGTGCCAGCAGCTTGGGAGGGGCCGGTGGTGAAAAACTGTTTTTT | CASSLGGAGGEKLFF
few | TRBJ1-2 | TRBV5-1 | NA | TGCGCCAGCAGCTTCAACACCGGGACTTACTTGGGCTACACCTTC | CASSFNTGTYLGYTF
NA | TRBJ1-5 | TRBV28 | TRBD1 | TGTGCCAGCAGTACCGAGGGACAGGGCTTTAGGCAGCCCCAGCATTTT | CASSTEGQGFRQPQHF
NA | TRBJ2-7 | TRBV5-1 | NA | TGCGCCAGCACCCCCCACGCAGATCATGTGCGGGAGCAGTACTTC | CASTPHADHVREQYF
NA | TRBJ2-5 | TRBV28 | TRBD1 | TGTGCCAGCAGTCCCCACCGGGACAGGCAAGAGACCCAGTACTTC | CASSPHRDRQETQYF
NA | TRBJ1-5 | TRBV18 | NA | TGTGCCAGCTCACCGGACAGAAATCAGCCCCAGCATTTT | CASSPDRNQPQHF
NA | TRBJ1-5 | TRBV30 | NA | TGTGCCTGGAATTTAAGGACCGGCGGTCAGCCCCAGCATTTT | CAWNLRTGGQPQHF
NA | TRBJ1-5 | TRBV14 | TRBD1 | TGTGCCAGCAGCCAAGATTATTTACAGGGGTTAAGGGTGGGAAATCAGCCCCAGCATTTT | CASSQDYLQGLRVGNQPQHF
NA | TRBJ2-5 | TRBV6-1 | NA | TGTGCCAGCAGTGTCGGTCGGGGTCAAGAGACCCAGTACTTC | CASSVGRGQETQYF
NA | TRBJ2-1 | TRBV5-8 | NA | TGTGCCAGCAGCTTGGCCCAGAGACTAGGCTACAATGAGCAGTTCTTC | CASSLAQRLGYNEQFF
NA | TRBJ2-5 | TRBV7-3 | TRBD2 | TGTGCCAGCAGCAACGGGACTAGCCGGGAGACCCAGTACTTC | CASSNGTSRETQYF
NA | TRBJ2-3 | TRBV9 | TRBD2 | TGTGCCAGCAGCCGACCTGGGGGAGCGGGAAAGTCTGATACGCAGTATTTT | CASSRPGGAGKSDTQYF
NA | TRBJ2-3 | TRBV5-1 | NA | TGCGCCAGCAGCTCCTACGGGCGCACAGATACGCAGTATTTT | CASSSYGRTDTQYF
NA | TRBJ2-3 | TRBV5-5 | TRBD1 | TGTGCCAGCAGCTTGGTCCTGGGGGACAGGGGGTTCATGAATACGCAGTATTTT | CASSLVLGDRGFMNTQYF
NA | TRBJ2-3 | TRBV28 | NA | TGTGCCAGCACTCTCCTCTCGGGCAAAAGCACAGATACGCAGTATTTT | CASTLLSGKSTDTQYF
NA | TRBJ2-7 | TRBV5-4 | TRBD2 | TGTGCCAGCAGCAACCGACTAGCGGGAGGAAACGAGCAGTACTTC | CASSNRLAGGNEQYF
NA | TRBJ2-7 | TRBV5-5 | TRBD2 | TGTGCCAGCAGCATACTTAGCGGGGTCCCCTACGAGCAGTACTTC | CASSILSGVPYEQYF
few | TRBJ1-4 | TRBV7-2 | TRBD1 | TGTGCCAGCAGCTTATACAGGGGGCAGGGTAATGAAAAACTGTTTTTT | CASSLYRGQGNEKLFF
NA | TRBJ1-4 | TRBV6-1 | NA | TGTGCCAGCAGTGATTCGTTGCTAAGCTTTAATGAAAAACTGTTTTTT | CASSDSLLSFNEKLFF
NA | TRBJ2-4 | TRBV5-1 | NA | TGCGCCAGCAGCTCGGGAACAGTAGCCAAAAACATTCAGTACTTC | CASSSGTVAKNIQYF